There are a few counts of the clone carrying this T cell receptor (beta chain). Libraries were prepared by immunoSEQ multiplex PCR; TCRdb keeps only in-frame clonotypes and omits some of them. The data hold 650,000 to 800,000 clones, with 72% observed a single time. This record comes from a study of shared clonotypes between healthy human individuals. V was clipped by 4 bases and J by 3 bases, with 13 bases between them. The germline V gene encodes CDR1 SGHRS and CDR2 YFSETQ. The CDR3 length is 15 residues. Sequencing input: memory CD4+ T cells sorted from blood. Sample subset: CD45RA-negative fraction. The receptor comes from a woman in her 30s in good health. The chain links TRBV5-1 to TRBJ1-4; D unresolved. The CDR3 region has the DNA TGCGCCAGCAGCAGGGTAGGAGATGCTAATGAAAAACTGTTTTTT. Residues: CASSRVGDANEKLFF. The full variable domain, completed using reference TRBV5-1 and TRBJ1-4, is KAGVTQTPRYLIKTRGQQVTLSCSPISGHRSVSWYQQTPGQGLQFLFEYFSETQRNKGNFPGRFSGRQFSNSRSEMNVSTLELGDSALYLCASSRVGDANEKLFFGSGTQLSVL.